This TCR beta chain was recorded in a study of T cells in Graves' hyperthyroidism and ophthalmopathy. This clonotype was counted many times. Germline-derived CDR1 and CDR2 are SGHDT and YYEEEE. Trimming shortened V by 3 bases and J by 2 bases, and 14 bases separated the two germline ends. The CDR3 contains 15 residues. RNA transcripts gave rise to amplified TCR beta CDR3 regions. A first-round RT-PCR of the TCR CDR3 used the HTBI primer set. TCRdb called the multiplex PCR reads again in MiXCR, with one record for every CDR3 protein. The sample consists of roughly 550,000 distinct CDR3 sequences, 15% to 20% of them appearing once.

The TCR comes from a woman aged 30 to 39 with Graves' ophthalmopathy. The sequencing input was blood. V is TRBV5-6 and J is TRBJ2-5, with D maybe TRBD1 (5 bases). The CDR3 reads CASSSVKGRQETQYF. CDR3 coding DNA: TGTGCCAGCAGCTCCGTTAAGGGGCGACAAGAGACCCAGTACTTC.